This T cell receptor (beta chain) came from a study of shared clonotypes between healthy human individuals. Notes on this clone: As yet, its antigen is unknown.

Running of the assay took place at deep level. TCRdb's table, derived via immunoSEQ multiplex PCR, lists solely in-frame clones and lacks some. This table has about 2.5 million clones, about 90% appearing once. V was shortened by 2 bases and J by 8 bases, with 18 bases between the two germline ends. CDR1 and CDR2 (germline): MDHEN, SYDVKM. This CDR3 region has 16 residues. Study-wide points: There were few donors, and this limited the genetic and exposure-history diversity represented. Only blood was sampled; tissue repertoires likely differ.

Both subsets, CD45RA+ naive and CD45RA-negative memory, were split from the CD4+ cells. The sequence derives from a man aged 18 to 30 in good health. Some clones in this sample may be carry-over from other donors' samples. This chain joins TRBV28 and TRBJ1-4; the D gene is possibly TRBD1 (5 bases). The specimen sequenced was naive CD4+ T cells from PBMCs. Specified subset: CD45RA+ positively selected. In DNA, the CDR3 is TGTGCCAGCAGTTTAGTGGGCGGGGGGAGACGCGAAAAACTGTTTTTT. It yields the protein CASSLVGGGRREKLFF.